This T cell receptor (beta chain) is from a study of blood T cell repertoires in COVID-19. Overall study: The origin of the acute and convalescent COVID-19 samples was the United States, Italy and Spain.

In this sample, this clone turned up once. Under the authors' procedure: It was from reference gene primer amplification that nucleated cell counts were estimated. Profiled with immunoSEQ multiplex PCR; TCRdb holds only in-frame clones, not every one. V, J and clone size derive from that table, while D and trimming were established from the DNA sequence. This repertoire shows approximately 90,000 clones, about 85% found once; its top ten account for around 3%. There are 14 residues in the CDR3. CDR1 is SGHTA, CDR2 FQGNSA, per germline. The ends were cut back, 5 bases at V and 5 bases at J, with 15 bases in the middle.

This chain uses TRBV7-2 with TRBJ2-5, with D tentatively TRBD1 (5 bases). Sequenced input: peripheral blood. The source of this sequence is a man aged 50-59 years with acute or convalescent COVID-19. CDR3 nucleotides: TGTGCCAGCAGCCAAACCAGGGCCGAGGAGACCCAGTACTTC. It yields the protein CASSQTRAEETQYF.